This T cell receptor (beta chain) originates from a study of control samples from healthy donors and cancer patients. CDR1 is SGHDT and CDR2 is YYEEEE in the germline V gene. Deletions cut 0 bases from V and 8 bases from J, with 17 bases between. This CDR3 spans 15 amino acids. Data came from immunoSEQ multiplex PCR; TCRdb stores just in-frame clones and leaves some out. The sample comprises fewer than 500,000 clones, 75% to 95% of which are singletons, and about 6.3% rests with the top ten. The origin of this receptor is a man aged 40-49 years with head and neck cancer. The sample consisted of PBMCs. This sequence joins TRBV5-6 and TRBJ1-2; maybe TRBD1 (5 bases). The CDR3 region is CASSLAGRETGGYTF. Here the CDR3 DNA reads TGTGCCAGCAGCTTGGCCGGCAGGGAGACTGGGGGCTACACCTTC.